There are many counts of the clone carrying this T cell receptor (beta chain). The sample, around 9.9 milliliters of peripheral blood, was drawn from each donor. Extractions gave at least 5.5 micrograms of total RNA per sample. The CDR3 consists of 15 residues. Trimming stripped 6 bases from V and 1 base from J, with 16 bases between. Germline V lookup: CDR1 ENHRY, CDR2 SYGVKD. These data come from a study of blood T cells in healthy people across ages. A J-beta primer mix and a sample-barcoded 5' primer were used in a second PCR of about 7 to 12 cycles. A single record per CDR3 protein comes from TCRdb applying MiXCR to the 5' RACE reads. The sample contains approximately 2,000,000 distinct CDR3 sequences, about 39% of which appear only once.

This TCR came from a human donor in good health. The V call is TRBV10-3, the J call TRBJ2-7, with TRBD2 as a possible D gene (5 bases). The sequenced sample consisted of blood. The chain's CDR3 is CAIRSGGLASYEQYF. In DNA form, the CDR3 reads TGTGCCATCAGGAGTGGAGGCTTGGCTTCCTACGAGCAGTACTTC.